The 21 T cell receptor beta chains below were found in one sample sequenced in a study of blood T cell repertoires in COVID-19. Assay: immunoSEQ multiplex PCR; the TCRdb copy retains only in-frame clones and omits some. The sample comprises approximately 40,000 clones, roughly 86% of which are singletons, and 15% to 20% rests with the top ten. Specimen: peripheral blood. The receptors were sampled from a man between 45 and 60 years old in a cohort sampled during active COVID-19.

This chain connects TRBV4-3 to TRBJ2-2; D remains unclear. V lost 1 base, J lost 1 base, and 7 bases lay in between. The CDR3 runs to 15 residues. The germline CDR1 and CDR2 sequences are LGHNA and YSLEER. The CDR3 nucleotides are TGCGCCAGCAGCCAAGTTTGGCTGAACACCGGGGAGCTGTTTTTT. Its translation: CASSQVWLNTGELFF.

The table lists this clone with a count of one. The chain links TRBV7-9 to TRBJ1-1, with D perhaps matching TRBD1 (5 bases). Germline V gene data show CDR1 as SEHNR and CDR2 as FQNEAQ (reference sequence). This CDR3 is built from 13 residues. V shed 4 bases and J shed 11 bases, with 17 bases lying between them. CDR3 sequence: CASSSEPGLRAFF. The CDR3 nucleotides are TGTGCCAGCAGCTCCGAGCCGGGACTTAGGGCTTTCTTT.

This chain joins TRBV7-2 and TRBJ2-7; no definite D call. V was clipped by 5 bases and J by 0 bases, with 11 bases between them. There are 14 residues in the CDR3. Germline CDR1 SGHTA, CDR2 FQGNSA. CDR3 region: CASSLVMSSYEQYV. The CDR3 nucleotides are TGTGCCAGCAGCCTTGTTATGAGCTCCTACGAGCAGTACGTC.

CDR3 sequence reads: CASSPGTSGSYNEQFF. CDR3 coding DNA: TGTGCCAGCAGCCCCGGGACTAGCGGATCCTACAATGAGCAGTTCTTC. The chain recombines TRBV9 with TRBJ2-1; 11 bases are shared with TRBD2. This CDR3 spans 16 amino acids. V shed 4 bases and J 1 base; nucleotides not matched to a gene: 4. Germline CDR1 reads SGDLS; CDR2 reads YYNGEE.

This clone appeared once. The rearrangement links TRBV11-1 to TRBJ2-7; 11 positions match TRBD2. The J segment lost 2 bases and the V segment lost 3 bases, leaving 6 bases of the junction unmatched. The CDR3 totals 16 residues. Germline V lookup: CDR1 SGHAT, CDR2 FQDESV (reference sequence). The CDR3 loop reads CASSLPGLAVPYEQYF. The CDR3 region has the DNA TGTGCCAGCAGCTTGCCGGGACTAGCGGTCCCCTACGAGCAGTACTTC. Together with reference TRBV11-1 and TRBJ2-7, the CDR3 gives the full variable domain: EAEVAQSPRYKITEKSQAVAFWCDPISGHATLYWYRQILGQGPELLVQFQDESVVDDSQLPKDRFSAERLKGVDSTLKIQPAELGDSAMYLCASSLPGLAVPYEQYFGPGTRLTVT.

The chain is built from TRBV6-5 and TRBJ2-3, with 7 positions matching TRBD2. Trimming removed 4 bases from V and 10 bases from J; junction bases left unmatched: 8. This CDR3 is built from 13 residues. Germline CDR1 is MNHEY and CDR2 is SVGAGI. CDR3 sequence: CASSWGGRSPQYF. The CDR3 nucleotides are TGTGCCAGCAGTTGGGGAGGGAGGTCCCCGCAGTATTTT.

This clone was seen once. The gene calls are TRBV21-1 and TRBJ2-5; the table's D call TRBD2 went unverified against the DNA. TRBV21-1 is a pseudogene locus. The CDR3 extends over 15 amino acids. In DNA form, the CDR3 reads TGTGCCAGCAGCAAGGAGAGGGCTAGCGGGAGGCCCCAGTACTTC. This translates into CASSKERASGRPQYF.

The rearrangement joins TRBV27 to TRBJ1-1; D possibly corresponds to TRBD1 (6 bases). Germline V gene data show CDR1 as MNHEY and CDR2 as SMNVEV (reference sequence). Deletions cut 4 bases from V and 4 bases from J, with 19 bases between. There are 16 residues in the CDR3. DNA of the CDR3: TGTGCCAGCAGTTGGGGAACCACAGGGCTGGGCACTGAAGCTTTCTTT. Protein: CASSWGTTGLGTEAFF.

The rearrangement uses TRBV13 and TRBJ1-2; TRBD1 might be the D (5 bases). The V end was cut by 5 bases, the J end by 8 bases, with 21 bases between. The CDR3 totals 15 residues. Germline V gene data show CDR1 as PRHDT and CDR2 as FYEKMQ (reference sequence). The CDR3 nucleotides read TGTGCCAGCAGCGAAGGGGTCAGCTACTCTACAGGCTACACCTTC. The encoded protein is CASSEGVSYSTGYTF.

The V gene is TRBV5-1, the J gene TRBJ1-6; 8 bases agree with TRBD1. The CDR3 contains 15 residues. V gave up 3 bases and J gave up 4 bases; unmatched junction bases: 3. Germline CDR1 is SGHRS and CDR2 is YFSETQ. The CDR3 DNA follows: TGCGCCAGCAGCTCCGGACAGGGATATAATTCACCCCTCCACTTT. The encoded protein is CASSSGQGYNSPLHF.

This clone was detected only a few times. The chain is built from TRBV4-2 and TRBJ1-1, with TRBD1 identical over 9 bases. The germline V gene has CDR1 LGHNA and CDR2 YNFKEQ. CDR3 size: 12 residues. The J segment lost 9 bases and the V segment lost 2 bases, leaving 1 base of the junction unmatched. CDR3 loop: CASSQNRGQAFF. As DNA, the CDR3 is TGTGCCAGCAGCCAAAACAGGGGGCAAGCTTTCTTT.

The rearrangement uses TRBV9 and TRBJ1-1; possible D gene TRBD1, 5 bases. In germline, CDR1 is SGDLS, CDR2 YYNGEE. V lost 4 bases to trimming and J lost 10 bases, with 20 bases between them. CDR3 size: 14 residues. The CDR3 DNA sequence: TGTGCCAGCAGCCGGGGGACGCTCTCGCTGGGAGCTTTCTTT. Its translation: CASSRGTLSLGAFF.

This chain links TRBV3-1 (or the pseudogene TRBV3-2) with TRBJ1-1; D uncertain. The CDR3 sequence is 14 residues long. Deletions cut 1 base from V and 5 bases from J, with 11 bases between. Per the germline V gene, CDR1 is LGHDT and CDR2 is YNNKEL (reference sequence). The CDR3 reads CASSQGVGETEAFF. Written as DNA, the CDR3 is TGTGCCAGCAGCCAAGGGGTCGGGGAGACTGAAGCTTTCTTT.

The sample holds a few counts of this clone. A read error is the likely source, as a far larger clone sits one nucleotide away. This CDR3 is also generated by other DNA sequences in the sample. The genes are TRBV4-3 and TRBJ2-7; 9 bases map to TRBD1. CDR1 is LGHNA, CDR2 YSLEER, per germline. CDR3 size: 13 residues. The CDR3 protein is CACSRGQGYEQYF. The CDR3 DNA reads as TGCGCCTGCAGCCGGGGACAGGGCTACGAGCAGTACTTC.

The rearrangement links TRBV5-1 to TRBJ2-7, with 9 positions matching TRBD1. After removal of 4 bases from V and 2 bases from J, the junction contained 4 bases not matched to a gene. CDR3 length equals 14 residues. Germline-derived CDR1 and CDR2 are SGHRS and YFSETQ. CDR3 loop: CASSAGTGTYEQYF. CDR3 bases: TGCGCCAGCAGCGCTGGGACAGGGACCTACGAGCAGTACTTC.

The chain uses TRBV6-4 and TRBJ2-1; TRBD2 agrees at 8 bases. The CDR3 consists of 16 residues. Germline V gene data show CDR1 as MRHNA and CDR2 as SNTAGT. V shed 0 bases and J 3 bases; nucleotides not matched to a gene: 4. The CDR3, as DNA: TGTGCCAGCAGTGACTCCCGGAGCGGGAGCTACAATGAGCAGTTCTTC. Translated, it gives CASSDSRSGSYNEQFF.

The rearrangement uses TRBV30 and TRBJ2-7; 10 nucleotides align to TRBD1. The germline V gene has CDR1 GTSNPN and CDR2 SVGIG (reference sequence). J gave up 5 bases and V 7 bases, and 11 bases lay outside the gene matches. This CDR3 region has 14 residues. The CDR3 coding sequence is TGTGCCTTAAGCCGGGGACAGGGGACCCACGAGCAGTACTTC. It yields the protein CALSRGQGTHEQYF.

The rearrangement uses TRBV5-1 and TRBJ2-3; 7 bases match TRBD1. Germline loops: CDR1 SGHRS, CDR2 YFSETQ. The CDR3 extends over 15 amino acids. The J segment lost 3 bases and the V segment lost 6 bases, leaving 10 bases of the junction unmatched. The CDR3 spells CASTPGQGETDTQYF. The CDR3 DNA sequence: TGCGCCAGCACGCCTGGGCAGGGGGAAACAGATACGCAGTATTTT.

The rearrangement uses TRBV2 and TRBJ2-2; no reliable D call. V was pared by 3 bases and J by 2 bases, with 7 bases between. This CDR3 is built from 14 residues. Germline V gene data show CDR1 as SNHLY and CDR2 as FYNNEI. CDR3 sequence reads: CASSDRFNTGELFF. Here the CDR3 DNA reads TGTGCCAGCAGTGACAGGTTTAACACCGGGGAGCTGTTTTTT.

The chain carries TRBV28 and TRBJ2-3; 8 nucleotides align to TRBD1. Losses at the gene ends were 2 bases for V and 2 bases for J; bases not matched to a gene: 6. Looked up from germline, CDR1 is MDHEN and CDR2 is SYDVKM. The CDR3 loop spans 16 amino acids. DNA of the CDR3: TGTGCCAGCAGTTTACAGGGGGCTAGCTACACAGATACGCAGTATTTT. As protein: CASSLQGASYTDTQYF.

The gene calls are TRBV29-1 and TRBJ2-3; 10 bases align to TRBD2. The germline V gene encodes CDR1 SQVTM and CDR2 ANQGSEA. CDR3 length: 16 residues. After removal of 1 base from V and 0 bases from J, the junction contained 4 bases not matched to a gene. CDR3 residues: CSVEGGLADSTDTQYF. In DNA form, the CDR3 reads TGCAGCGTTGAAGGTGGACTAGCGGATAGCACAGATACGCAGTATTTT.